Below, 9 T cell receptor beta chains from the same sample are listed, as sequenced in a study of shared clonotypes between healthy human individuals (TCRdb year 2020). Libraries came from the immunoSEQ multiplex PCR assay. TCRdb holds this immuneACCESS table with in-frame rearrangements only. Some clones are missing; in checked studies, unresolved V genes explain under half, and the rest has no known cause. The sample has 470,000 or so clones on record, approximately 84% of them singletons. About an eighth of the sample comes from the top ten. The sequencing sample was made of PBMCs. These receptors were obtained from a woman aged 40-49 years in good health. Some clones in this sample may be carry-over from other donors' samples.

This clone was seen a few times. J is TRBJ2-1 and V is TRBV11-2, with 10 bases lining up with TRBD2. This CDR3 has 15 amino acids. V was clipped by 5 bases and J by 7 bases; unmatched bases: 8. CDR1 SGHAT and CDR2 FQNNGV come from the germline V gene. CDR3 nucleotides: TGTGCCAGCAGCCCCCAGCGGGAGGGGGCAAATGAGCAGTTCTTC. Protein sequence: CASSPQREGANEQFF.

Only a few counts were recorded for this clone. This sequence joins TRBV7-2 and TRBJ2-1, with a weak D call TRBD2 (6 bases). Looked up from germline, CDR1 is SGHTA and CDR2 is FQGNSA. V lost 2 bases and J 9 bases, leaving 14 bases between the germline ends. The CDR3 runs to 14 residues. CDR3 coding DNA: TGTGCCAGCAGCTTAAGTACCCTAGCGAGTGAGCAGTTCTTC. Translation gives CASSLSTLASEQFF. The entire variable domain, with the rest obtained from reference TRBV7-2 and TRBJ2-1, is as follows: GAGVSQSPSNKVTEKGKDVELRCDPISGHTALYWYRQSLGQGLEFLIYFQGNSAPDKSGLPSDRFSAERTGGSVSTLTIQRTQQEDSAVYLCASSLSTLASEQFFGPGTRLTVL.

This clone appeared once. The rearrangement joins TRBV9 to TRBJ1-2; D unclear. CDR3 length: 15 residues. CDR1 and CDR2 from the germline V gene are SGDLS and YYNGEE. V was trimmed by 0 bases and J by 2 bases, leaving 11 bases between them. CDR3 sequence: CASSVDHGINYGYTF. CDR3 nucleotides: TGTGCCAGCAGCGTAGATCATGGGATAAACTATGGCTACACCTTC.

The chain couples TRBV7-3 to TRBJ2-5; 7 bases map to TRBD1. V lost 5 bases and J lost 5; bases outside the gene matches: 5. The CDR3 totals 13 residues. Germline CDR1 SGHTA, CDR2 FQGTGA. CDR3: CASSHDREETQYF. DNA for the CDR3: TGTGCCAGCAGCCACGACAGGGAGGAGACCCAGTACTTC.

The rearrangement joins TRBV15 to TRBJ2-3; D uncertain. The V gene lost 3 bases and the J gene lost 4 bases, with 2 bases spanning the gap. This CDR3 contains 11 residues. CDR1 is LNHNV and CDR2 is YYDKDF in the germline V gene (reference sequence). CDR3 amino acids: CATSSSDTQYF. As DNA, the CDR3 is TGTGCCACCAGCAGCTCAGATACGCAGTATTTT.

The chain couples TRBV2 to TRBJ1-4; D unresolved. Trimming took off 0 bases at V and 7 bases at J, with 15 bases between the two ends. The germline V gene has CDR1 SNHLY and CDR2 FYNNEI. This CDR3 is 16 amino acids long. The CDR3 DNA follows: TGTGCCAGCAGTGAAGCGCTTTTTGGCTTAGTTGAAAAACTGTTTTTT. It specifies CASSEALFGLVEKLFF.

The chain has TRBV5-6 and TRBJ1-1; tentatively, D is TRBD1 (6 bases). Per germline, CDR1 SGHDT and CDR2 YYEEEE. The CDR3 sequence is 12 residues long. Trimming left V 4 bases short and J 10 bases short, with 14 bases between. Here the CDR3 DNA reads TGTGCCAGCAGCCTCCGGACAGAGGGAGCTTTCTTT. This translates into CASSLRTEGAFF.

The chain couples TRBV9 to TRBJ1-2, with D possibly matching TRBD1 (5 bases). Trimming cost V 5 bases and J 6 bases, with 8 bases left between them. Germline-derived CDR1 and CDR2 are SGDLS and YYNGEE. This CDR3 contains 11 residues. The CDR3 is CASRQGNGYTF. For the CDR3, the DNA is TGTGCCAGCAGGCAGGGCAATGGCTACACCTTC.

A word on this clone: This may be a read error, as it is one base from a much larger clone. The chain carries TRBV15 and TRBJ2-1; D unclear. This CDR3 is built from 13 residues. Per the germline V gene, CDR1 is LNHNV and CDR2 is YYDKDF (reference sequence). CDR3 coding DNA: TGTGCCGCCAGCAGAGATAAGTCGGGTGAGCAGTTCTTC. Translated, it gives CAASRDKSGEQFF.